A single T cell receptor (beta chain) is shown here with its context. The record originates from a study of spatial heterogeneity in lung cancer. There are 15 residues in the CDR3. CDR1 and CDR2 from the germline V gene are MDHEN and SYDVKM. Between the trimmed V and J ends, which lost 4 bases and 0 bases, there was a span of 12 bases. The time point here: sample taken at primary tumor resection. Whole RNA obtained from tumor, nontumor lung or frozen PBMC underwent sequencing without sorting. TCR cDNA molecules each had a unique molecular identifier. TCRdb ran MiXCR on the 5' RACE reads and lists one entry per CDR3 protein. The sample yields 2,600 or so distinct CDR3 sequences, approximately 13% seen once.

This chain joins TRBV28 and TRBJ1-1; possible D gene TRBD1, 6 bases. The specimen comprised PBMCs, sampled at surgery. This receptor was obtained from a male donor with early-stage non-small cell lung cancer. The CDR3 sequence is CASSSLDRLNTEAFF. CDR3 bases: TGTGCCAGCAGTTCCCTTGACAGGTTGAACACTGAAGCTTTCTTT.